These 31 T cell receptor beta chains were sequenced from one sample in a study of OX40 agonist ivuxolimab in advanced cancers. This table comes from immunoSEQ multiplex PCR, and its TCRdb copy is limited to in-frame clones, with some not included. The table shows some 50,000 clones, with approximately 91% occurring only once. The specimen comprised CD4+ or CD8+ T cells sorted from blood, sampled in a trial of the OX40 agonist ivuxolimab. The source is an adult with an advanced solid tumor such as melanoma, head and neck, liver or kidney cancer.

The chain recombines TRBV19 with TRBJ2-3, with a tentative D call TRBD2 (6 bases). The germline V and J ends were trimmed by 0 bases and 0 bases, with 10 bases remaining between them. The V gene's germline CDR1 is LNHDA and CDR2 SQIVND (reference sequence). This CDR3 comprises 16 residues. The CDR3, as DNA: TGTGCCAGTAGTATAGATGCGGGACCCAGCACAGATACGCAGTATTTT. Its translation: CASSIDAGPSTDTQYF.

The gene calls are TRBV5-6 and TRBJ2-3; no definite D call. CDR3 length: 15 amino acids. Germline CDR1 SGHDT, CDR2 YYEEEE. V shed 0 bases and J shed 1 base, with 9 bases lying between them. CDR3 bases: TGTGCCAGCAGCTTGGGTCCGATGCGCACAGATACGCAGTATTTT. Encoded protein: CASSLGPMRTDTQYF. Complete variable domain (other parts from reference TRBV5-6 and TRBJ2-3): DAGVTQSPTHLIKTRGQQVTLRCSPKSGHDTVSWYQQALGQGPQFIFQYYEEEERQRGNFPDRFSGHQFPNYSSELNVNALLLGDSALYLCASSLGPMRTDTQYFGPGTRLTVL.

The chain has TRBV5-1 and TRBJ2-2; D gene ambiguous. The V end lost 3 bases, the J end lost 3 bases, and 3 bases lay between the germline ends. The CDR3 covers 12 residues. Germline-derived CDR1 and CDR2 are SGHRS and YFSETQ. The CDR3 is CASSWDTGELFF. DNA of the CDR3: TGCGCCAGCAGCTGGGACACCGGGGAGCTGTTTTTT.

A single count supports this clone. The CDR3 reads CASSDFTSSVINEQFF. In DNA, the CDR3 is TGTGCCAGCAGCGATTTCACTAGCTCGGTAATAAATGAGCAGTTCTTC. This rearrangement joins TRBV2 to TRBJ2-1; D is perhaps TRBD2 (6 bases). V was clipped by 6 bases and J by 7 bases, with 22 bases between them. This CDR3 has 16 amino acids. The germline gives CDR1 SNHLY, CDR2 FYNNEI.

The V call is TRBV19, the J call TRBJ2-1; 8 bases fit TRBD1. CDR1 and CDR2 from the germline V gene are LNHDA and SQIVND (reference sequence). V was clipped by 5 bases and J by 9 bases; unmatched bases: 9. The CDR3 runs 14 residues. The CDR3 nucleotides read TGTGCCAGTAGTCTCCATTTAGGACAGGGTGAGCAGTTCTTC. This codes for CASSLHLGQGEQFF.

This chain joins TRBV14 and TRBJ2-1; 7 nucleotides align to TRBD2. The germline V gene encodes CDR1 SGHDN and CDR2 FVKESK. This CDR3 comprises 17 residues. The trim removed 4 bases at V and 7 bases at J, leaving 16 bases unmatched. As DNA, the CDR3 is TGTGCCAGCAGCCTACTTGTCCACCGGGACTACCCAAATGAGCAGTTCTTC. Its translation is CASSLLVHRDYPNEQFF.

The V and J genes are TRBV4-1 and TRBJ2-3; D may be TRBD1 or TRBD2 (6 bases each). Between the trimmed V and J ends, which lost 9 bases and 3 bases, there was a span of 13 bases. This CDR3 is built from 13 residues. CDR1 MGHRA and CDR2 YSYEKL come from the germline V gene. The chain's CDR3 is CASREGGTDTQYF. The CDR3, as DNA: TGCGCCAGTCGGGAAGGGGGGACAGATACGCAGTATTTT.

This chain uses TRBV7-9 with TRBJ2-2; TRBD2 matches at 8 bases. CDR3 size: 14 residues. CDR1 and CDR2 from the germline V gene are SEHNR and FQNEAQ (reference sequence). The J segment lost 7 bases and the V segment lost 4 bases, leaving 5 bases of the junction unmatched. In DNA, the CDR3 is TGTGCCAGCAGCTCAGAAGCGGGGGACGGGGAGCTGTTTTTT. Its translation is CASSSEAGDGELFF.

The chain recombines TRBV18 with TRBJ2-2; 9 bases map to TRBD1. CDR1 is KGHSH, CDR2 LQKENI, per germline. CDR3 length: 15 residues. The J segment lost 5 bases and the V segment lost 8 bases, leaving 9 bases of the junction unmatched. The CDR3 nucleotides are TGTGCCAGCCCGCCGGGACAGGGTGTGACCGGGGAGCTGTTTTTT. It specifies CASPPGQGVTGELFF.

The V gene is TRBV29-1, the J gene TRBJ1-2; tentatively, D is TRBD1 (5 bases). The germline V gene encodes CDR1 SQVTM and CDR2 ANQGSEA. Trimming stripped 3 bases from V and 4 bases from J, with 9 bases between. The CDR3 consists of 12 residues. CDR3: CSVDTGSYGYTF. CDR3 in DNA: TGCAGCGTTGATACAGGCTCCTATGGCTACACCTTC.

The rearrangement links TRBV11-2 to TRBJ1-1, with a weak D call TRBD1 (5 bases). CDR1 is SGHAT and CDR2 is FQNNGV in the germline V gene. Between the trimmed V and J ends, which lost 1 base and 2 bases, there was a span of 11 bases. The CDR3 has 15 amino acids. CDR3 sequence: CASSLARGDNTEAFF. In DNA form, the CDR3 reads TGTGCCAGCAGCTTAGCCCGGGGGGATAACACTGAAGCTTTCTTT.

V usage is TRBV27 and J usage is TRBJ2-3; D is undetermined. Looked up from germline, CDR1 is MNHEY and CDR2 is SMNVEV (reference sequence). The V end was cut by 4 bases, the J end by 4 bases, with 18 bases between. The CDR3 consists of 16 residues. The chain's CDR3 is CASSSIGGLDADTQYF. The CDR3 DNA reads as TGTGCCAGCAGTTCCATCGGCGGCCTTGACGCAGATACGCAGTATTTT.

The V and J genes are TRBV4-2 and TRBJ2-7, with 9 bases aligning to TRBD2. The V gene end was trimmed by 1 base and the J gene end by 5 bases; junction bases not matched to a gene: 6. Germline-derived CDR1 and CDR2 are LGHNA and YNFKEQ. This CDR3 contains 15 residues. The CDR3: CASSQGGGGADEQYF. As DNA, the CDR3 is TGTGCCAGCAGCCAAGGTGGCGGGGGGGCGGACGAGCAGTACTTC.

V and J are TRBV4-1 and TRBJ2-1; tentatively, D is TRBD2 (8 bases). The CDR3 runs to 15 residues. Germline CDR1 reads MGHRA; CDR2 reads YSYEKL. Trimming removed 1 base from V and 4 bases from J, with 11 bases in between. CDR3 sequence: CASSQVAGQYNEQFF. Written as DNA, the CDR3 is TGCGCCAGCAGCCAAGTAGCGGGACAGTACAATGAGCAGTTCTTC.

The chain links TRBV7-9 to TRBJ2-2; the match to TRBD1 covers 7 bases. In germline, CDR1 is SEHNR, CDR2 FQNEAQ (reference sequence). This CDR3 spans 16 amino acids. V trimming: 1 base; J trimming: 1 base; junction bases outside the gene matches: 3. The CDR3 region is CASSLDRGLNTGELFF. Written as DNA, the CDR3 is TGTGCCAGCAGCTTAGACAGGGGCTTGAACACCGGGGAGCTGTTTTTT.

Only one count was recorded for this clone. The V gene is TRBV6-1, the J gene TRBJ1-4; 9 bases are shared with TRBD1. The CDR3 runs to 15 residues. Germline lookup yields CDR1 MNHNS and CDR2 SASEGT. The trim removed 3 bases at V and 8 bases at J, leaving 7 bases unmatched. CDR3 sequence (DNA): TGTGCCAGCAGTGAGGAACAGGGGGCGGTCGAAAAACTGTTTTTT. It specifies CASSEEQGAVEKLFF.

The chain's CDR3 is CAWSAGLAGVSEQFF. The CDR3 bases are TGTGCCTGGAGTGCCGGACTAGCGGGGGTTAGCGAGCAGTTCTTC. V usage is TRBV30 and J usage is TRBJ2-1, with 13 positions matching TRBD2. Germline V lookup: CDR1 GTSNPN, CDR2 SVGIG (reference sequence). After removal of 1 base from V and 10 bases from J, the junction contained 7 bases not matched to a gene. The CDR3 extends over 15 amino acids.

This clone was seen a single time. The V call is TRBV25-1, the J call TRBJ2-1, with D tentatively TRBD1 (5 bases). The CDR3 is 14 amino acids. From germline, CDR1 is MGHDK and CDR2 SYGVNS. V shed 5 bases and J shed 9 bases, with 17 bases lying between them. CDR3 DNA sequence: TGTGCCAGCAGTTTAACACTCCTTCAGGGTGAGCAGTTCTTC. It codes for CASSLTLLQGEQFF.

V gene TRBV14 combines with J gene TRBJ1-1, with 9 bases aligning to TRBD1. CDR3 length: 16 amino acids. Germline V gives CDR1 SGHDN, CDR2 FVKESK. The J segment lost 3 bases and the V segment lost 3 bases, leaving 8 bases of the junction unmatched. The CDR3 nucleotides are TGTGCCAGCAGCCAGCGGGACAGGGTGTTCGACACTGAAGCTTTCTTT. Protein product: CASSQRDRVFDTEAFF.

The chain has TRBV7-9 and TRBJ2-7, with 7 bases fitting TRBD1. Per germline, CDR1 SEHNR and CDR2 FQNEAQ (reference sequence). V dropped 4 bases and J dropped 4; count of bases not matched to a gene: 4. The CDR3 is 13 residues long. CDR3 sequence reads: CASSSSTGYEQYF. The CDR3 coding sequence is TGTGCCAGCAGCTCCTCGACAGGGTACGAGCAGTACTTC. Based on the CDR3 plus reference TRBV7-9 and TRBJ2-7, the full variable domain is DTGVSQNPRHKITKRGQNVTFRCDPISEHNRLYWYRQTLGQGPEFLTYFQNEAQLEKSRLLSDRFSAERPKGSFSTLEIQRTEQGDSAMYLCASSSSTGYEQYFGPGTRLTVT.

The rearrangement uses TRBV6-1 and TRBJ1-4; maybe TRBD1 (5 bases). CDR3 length: 15 amino acids. The ends were cut back, 6 bases at V and 1 base at J, with 12 bases in the middle. Germline assignment: CDR1 MNHNS and CDR2 SASEGT. CDR3 nucleotides: TGTGCCAGCAGGGGGACGGCTGGAACTAATGAAAAACTGTTTTTT. It codes for CASRGTAGTNEKLFF.

The V and J genes are TRBV4-1 and TRBJ2-1; 7 positions agree with TRBD2. Germline trimming cut 0 bases from V and 0 bases from J; bases unmatched to any gene: 8. Germline V gene data show CDR1 as MGHRA and CDR2 as YSYEKL. The CDR3 has 18 residues. As DNA, the CDR3 is TGCGCCAGCAGCCAAGAAACTAGGCTAGCGGACTCCTACAATGAGCAGTTCTTC. Encoded protein: CASSQETRLADSYNEQFF.

Here the CDR3 reads CASSPAVRYEQYF. DNA for the CDR3: TGTGCCAGCTCACCAGCAGTCCGCTACGAGCAGTACTTC. This chain links TRBV18 with TRBJ2-7; D is undetermined. Trimming left V 2 bases short and J 3 bases short, with 8 bases between. The CDR3 sequence is 13 residues long. The germline gives CDR1 KGHSH, CDR2 LQKENI.

The chain employs TRBV6-5 and TRBJ2-3, with D possibly being TRBD2 (5 bases). Germline lookup yields CDR1 MNHEY and CDR2 SVGAGI. The CDR3 loop spans 10 amino acids. Trimming shortened V by 8 bases and J by 7 bases, and 7 bases separated the two germline ends. The CDR3 here is CASRGYTQYF. The CDR3 DNA follows: TGTGCCAGCCGGGGATATACGCAGTATTTT.

V gene TRBV14 combines with J gene TRBJ2-5, with D unclear. The CDR3 consists of 13 residues. CDR1 and CDR2 from the germline V gene are SGHDN and FVKESK. The ends were cut back, 4 bases at V and 5 bases at J, with 11 bases in the middle. This CDR3 is CASSPIDWETQYF. The CDR3 region has the DNA TGTGCCAGCAGCCCAATTGATTGGGAGACCCAGTACTTC.

The genes are TRBV7-9 and TRBJ2-7, with D perhaps TRBD1 or TRBD2 (5 bases each). Trimming cost V 3 bases and J 7 bases, with 13 bases left between them. The CDR3 consists of 13 residues. The germline gives CDR1 SEHNR, CDR2 FQNEAQ (reference sequence). The chain's CDR3 is CASSFGIWGEQYF. The CDR3 bases are TGTGCCAGCAGCTTTGGGATATGGGGGGAGCAGTACTTC.

This sequence joins TRBV28 and TRBJ1-2, with D perhaps TRBD1 (5 bases). V was shortened by 1 base and J by 6 bases, with 15 bases between the two germline ends. This CDR3 is 15 amino acids long. Germline CDR1 and CDR2: MDHEN and SYDVKM. CDR3: CASSLSGSGWHGYTF. DNA for the CDR3: TGTGCCAGCAGTTTATCAGGGTCAGGGTGGCATGGCTACACCTTC.

CDR3 bases: TGTGCCAGCAGTTTAACCTCCCCCGGGCCCTACGAGCAGTACTTC. It codes for CASSLTSPGPYEQYF. The rearrangement joins TRBV28 to TRBJ2-7; D unclear. Germline CDR1 reads MDHEN; CDR2 reads SYDVKM. Trimming left V 2 bases short and J 2 bases short, with 13 bases between. The CDR3 is made up of 15 amino acids.

The chain joins TRBV28 to TRBJ2-7; D gene ambiguous. The CDR3 length is 14 residues. The V end lost 3 bases, the J end lost 0 bases, and 9 bases lay between the germline ends. CDR1 and CDR2 from the germline V gene are MDHEN and SYDVKM. CDR3 region: CASSFGKVSYEQYF. The DNA of the CDR3 is TGTGCCAGCAGTTTCGGCAAAGTCTCCTACGAGCAGTACTTC.

V gene TRBV15 combines with J gene TRBJ2-1, with unresolved D. The V gene's germline CDR1 is LNHNV and CDR2 YYDKDF (reference sequence). The CDR3 is made up of 15 amino acids. V shed 1 base and J shed 0 bases, with 7 bases lying between them. The CDR3 nucleotides are TGTGCCACCAGCAGAGTTCGCAGCTCCTACAATGAGCAGTTCTTC. It translates to CATSRVRSSYNEQFF.

The chain joins TRBV5-6 to TRBJ1-4; 8 bases map to TRBD1. The CDR3 is 11 amino acids. The germline V gene has CDR1 SGHDT and CDR2 YYEEEE. V trimming: 2 bases; J trimming: 16 bases; junction bases outside the gene matches: 4. CDR3 DNA: TGTGCCAGCAGCTTCAGGGGGCGCGAGTTTTTT. Translated: CASSFRGREFF.